This section outlines one T cell receptor beta chain sequence together with its context. Its specificity is unknown. Losses at the gene ends were 7 bases for V and 10 bases for J; bases not matched to a gene: 6. This CDR3 is built from 12 residues. Germline V gene lookup returns CDR1 SNHLY and CDR2 FYNNEI. This sample was taken from a study of cytomegalovirus exposure and HLA in healthy donors. Broader study findings: Trimming of TCR beta V- and J-genes showed a link, identified in a later analysis, to a missense DCLRE1C variant.

Vbeta (60) and Jbeta (13) primers were used in the PCR. The repertoire was sequenced with immunoSEQ multiplex PCR; TCRdb's copy has only in-frame clones and lacks some. The sample includes roughly 180,000 clones, 8.5% to 10% of them seen just once. The source material was PBMCs. This sequence originates from a woman aged 25 to 45 in good health and CMV-seropositive. This chain uses TRBV2 with TRBJ2-7; 11 bases align to TRBD2. CDR3 nucleotide sequence: TGTGCCAGCACCCTTAGCGGGAGGGACCAGTACTTC. Translation: CASTLSGRDQYF.